Described below is a single T cell receptor (beta chain) sequence and its context. Recruited during active infection, patients (from Seattle) were subsequently followed longitudinally. TCRdb's table, derived via immunoSEQ multiplex PCR, lists solely in-frame clones and lacks some. In the table there are 200,000 to 300,000 clones, 86% of which are singletons. This sample is drawn from a study of blood T cell repertoires in COVID-19. Overall study: Sites across the United States, Italy and Spain contributed samples from acute and convalescent COVID-19. The analysed material was cDNA or gDNA that came from T cells, B-cell-depleted T cells, or PBMCs.

V lost 1 base to trimming and J lost 7 bases, with 14 bases between them. Germline values: CDR1 LGHDT, CDR2 YNNKEL (reference sequence). The CDR3 has 14 amino acids. The chain links TRBV3-1 (or the pseudogene TRBV3-2) to TRBJ2-7; a weak D match, TRBD1 (6 bases). This sequence was found in a woman older than 75 with COVID-19, enrolled during active disease. Specimen: peripheral blood. CDR3: CASSQVQGRGEQYF. The CDR3 region has the DNA TGTGCCAGCAGCCAAGTGCAGGGGCGAGGGGAGCAGTACTTC.